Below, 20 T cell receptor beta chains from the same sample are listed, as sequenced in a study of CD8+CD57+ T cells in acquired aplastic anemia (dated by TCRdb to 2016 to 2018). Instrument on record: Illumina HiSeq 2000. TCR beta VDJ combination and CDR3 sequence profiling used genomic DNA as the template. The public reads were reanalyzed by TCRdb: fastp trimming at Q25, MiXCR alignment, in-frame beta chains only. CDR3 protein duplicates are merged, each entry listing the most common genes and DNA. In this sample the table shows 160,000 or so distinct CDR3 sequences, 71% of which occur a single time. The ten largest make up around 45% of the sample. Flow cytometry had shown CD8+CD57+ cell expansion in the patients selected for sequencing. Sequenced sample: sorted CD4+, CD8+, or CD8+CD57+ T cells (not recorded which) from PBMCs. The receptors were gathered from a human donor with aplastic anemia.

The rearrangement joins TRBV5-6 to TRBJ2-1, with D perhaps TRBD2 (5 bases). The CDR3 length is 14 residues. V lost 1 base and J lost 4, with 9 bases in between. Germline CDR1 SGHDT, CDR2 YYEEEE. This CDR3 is CASSLPGRYNEQFF. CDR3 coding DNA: TGTGCCAGCAGCTTGCCGGGAAGGTACAATGAGCAGTTCTTC. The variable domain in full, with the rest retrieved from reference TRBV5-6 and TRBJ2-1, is DAGVTQSPTHLIKTRGQQVTLRCSPKSGHDTVSWYQQALGQGPQFIFQYYEEEERQRGNFPDRFSGHQFPNYSSELNVNALLLGDSALYLCASSLPGRYNEQFFGPGTRLTVL.

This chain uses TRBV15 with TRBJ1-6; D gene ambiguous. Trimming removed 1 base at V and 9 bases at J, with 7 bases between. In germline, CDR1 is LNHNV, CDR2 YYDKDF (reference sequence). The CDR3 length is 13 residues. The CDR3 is CATSRVGGSPLHF. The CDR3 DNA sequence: TGTGCCACCAGCAGAGTTGGAGGTTCACCCCTCCACTTT.

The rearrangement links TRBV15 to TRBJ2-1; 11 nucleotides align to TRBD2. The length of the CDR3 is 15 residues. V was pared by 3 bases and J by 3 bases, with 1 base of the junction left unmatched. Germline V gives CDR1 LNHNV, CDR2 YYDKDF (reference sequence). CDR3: CATSSLAGGYNEQFF. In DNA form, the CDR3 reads TGTGCCACCAGCAGCCTAGCGGGGGGCTACAATGAGCAGTTCTTC.

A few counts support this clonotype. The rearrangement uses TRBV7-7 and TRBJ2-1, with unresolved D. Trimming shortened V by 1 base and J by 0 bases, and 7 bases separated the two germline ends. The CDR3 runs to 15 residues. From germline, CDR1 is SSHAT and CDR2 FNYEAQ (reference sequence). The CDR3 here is CASSLGPSSYNEQFF. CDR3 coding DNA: TGTGCCAGCAGCTTAGGCCCGAGCTCCTACAATGAGCAGTTCTTC.

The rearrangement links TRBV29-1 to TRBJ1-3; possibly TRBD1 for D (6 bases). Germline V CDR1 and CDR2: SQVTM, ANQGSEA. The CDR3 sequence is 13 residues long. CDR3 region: CSHSQGSGNTIYF. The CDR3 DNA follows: TGCAGTCACTCACAGGGTTCTGGAAACACCATATATTTT.

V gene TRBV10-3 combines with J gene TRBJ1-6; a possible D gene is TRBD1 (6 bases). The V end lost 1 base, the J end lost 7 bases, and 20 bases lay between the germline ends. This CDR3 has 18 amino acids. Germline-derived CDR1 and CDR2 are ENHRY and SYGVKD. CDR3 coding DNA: TGTGCCATCAGTGAGTTGCCCCGCAGGGGTCAGCCGAATTCACCCCTCCACTTT. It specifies CAISELPRRGQPNSPLHF.

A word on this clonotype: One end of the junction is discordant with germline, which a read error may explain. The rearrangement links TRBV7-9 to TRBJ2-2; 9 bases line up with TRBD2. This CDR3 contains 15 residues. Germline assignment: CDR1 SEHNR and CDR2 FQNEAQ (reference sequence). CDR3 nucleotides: TGTGCTAGCAGCTTGGCGGGGGGGAGCACCGGGGAGCTGTTTTTT. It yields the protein CASSLAGGSTGELFF.

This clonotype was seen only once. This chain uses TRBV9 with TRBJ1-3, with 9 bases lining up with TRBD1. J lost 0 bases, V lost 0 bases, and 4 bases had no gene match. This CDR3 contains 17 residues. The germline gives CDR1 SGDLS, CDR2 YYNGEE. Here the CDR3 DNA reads TGTGCCAGCAGCGTAGGAACAGGGGGCTACTCTGGAAACACCATATATTTT. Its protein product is CASSVGTGGYSGNTIYF. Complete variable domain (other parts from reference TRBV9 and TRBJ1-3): DSGVTQTPKHLITATGQRVTLRCSPRSGDLSVYWYQQSLDQGLQFLIQYYNGEERAKGNILERFSAQQFPDLHSELNLSSLELGDSALYFCASSVGTGGYSGNTIYFGEGSWLTVV.

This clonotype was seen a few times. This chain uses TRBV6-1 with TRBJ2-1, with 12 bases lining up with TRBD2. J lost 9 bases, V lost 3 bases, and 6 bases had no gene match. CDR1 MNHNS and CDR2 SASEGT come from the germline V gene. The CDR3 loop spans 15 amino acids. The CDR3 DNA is TGTGCCAGCAGTGACTCTAGCGGGGGGGCCGGTGAGCAGTTCTTC. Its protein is CASSDSSGGAGEQFF.

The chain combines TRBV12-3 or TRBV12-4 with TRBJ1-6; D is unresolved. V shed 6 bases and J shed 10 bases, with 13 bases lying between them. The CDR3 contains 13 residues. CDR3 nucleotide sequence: TGTGCCAGCAGGATCCAGTTGGACTCACCCCTCCACTTT. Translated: CASRIQLDSPLHF.

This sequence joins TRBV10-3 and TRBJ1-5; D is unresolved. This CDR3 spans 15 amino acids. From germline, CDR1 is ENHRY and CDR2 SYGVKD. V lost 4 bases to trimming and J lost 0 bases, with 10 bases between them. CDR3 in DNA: TGTGCCATCAGTGCCGGAAGGGATAGCAATCAGCCCCAGCATTTT. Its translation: CAISAGRDSNQPQHF.

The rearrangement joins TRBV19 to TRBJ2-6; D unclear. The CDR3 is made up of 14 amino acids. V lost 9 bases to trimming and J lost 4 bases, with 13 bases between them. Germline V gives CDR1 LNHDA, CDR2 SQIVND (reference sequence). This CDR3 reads CASSDRSGANVLTF. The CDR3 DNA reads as TGTGCCAGCAGTGACCGTTCCGGGGCCAACGTCCTGACTTTC.

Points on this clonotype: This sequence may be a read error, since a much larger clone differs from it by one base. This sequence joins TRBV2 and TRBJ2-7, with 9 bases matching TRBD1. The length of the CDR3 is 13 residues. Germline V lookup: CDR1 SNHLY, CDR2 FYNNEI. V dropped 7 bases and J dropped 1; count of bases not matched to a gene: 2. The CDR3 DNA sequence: TGTGCCAGCACAGGACAGGGGTCCTACGAGCAGTACTTC. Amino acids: CASTGQGSYEQYF.

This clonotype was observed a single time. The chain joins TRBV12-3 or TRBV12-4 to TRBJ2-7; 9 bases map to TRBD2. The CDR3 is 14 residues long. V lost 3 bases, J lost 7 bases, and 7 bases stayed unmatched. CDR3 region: CASSFTAGGREQYF. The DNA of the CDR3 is TGTGCCAGCAGTTTTACGGCGGGAGGGCGGGAGCAGTACTTC.

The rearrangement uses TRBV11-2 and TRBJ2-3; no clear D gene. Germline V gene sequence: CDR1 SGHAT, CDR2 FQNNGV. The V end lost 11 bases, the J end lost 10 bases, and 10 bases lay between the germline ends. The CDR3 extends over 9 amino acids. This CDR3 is CAPVSPQYF. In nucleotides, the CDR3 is TGTGCCCCAGTTTCTCCGCAGTATTTT.

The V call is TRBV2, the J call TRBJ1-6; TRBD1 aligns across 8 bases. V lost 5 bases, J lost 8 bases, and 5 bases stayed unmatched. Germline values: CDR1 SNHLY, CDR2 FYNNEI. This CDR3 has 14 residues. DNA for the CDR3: TGTGCCAGCAGTTCAGGGGGCGCCGATTCACCCCTCCACTTT. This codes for CASSSGGADSPLHF.

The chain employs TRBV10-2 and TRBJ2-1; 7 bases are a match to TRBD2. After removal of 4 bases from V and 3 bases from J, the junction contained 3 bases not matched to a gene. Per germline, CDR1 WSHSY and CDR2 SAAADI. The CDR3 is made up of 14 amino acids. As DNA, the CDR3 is TGCGCCAGCAGTGCGCTAGCGGTCTACAATGAGCAGTTCTTC. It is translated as CASSALAVYNEQFF.

This chain's CDR3 is CATSDPTRVGTEAFF. CDR3 nucleotide sequence: TGTGCCACCAGCGACCCGACGAGGGTTGGCACTGAAGCTTTCTTT. The chain carries TRBV15 and TRBJ1-1; D remains unclear. The germline V gene has CDR1 LNHNV and CDR2 YYDKDF (reference sequence). The V end lost 5 bases, the J end lost 4 bases, and 17 bases lay between the germline ends. This CDR3 is 15 amino acids long. The full variable domain, rest sourced from reference TRBV15 and TRBJ1-1, is DAMVIQNPRYQVTQFGKPVTLSCSQTLNHNVMYWYQQKSSQAPKLLFHYYDKDFNNEADTPDNFQSRRPNTSFCFLDIRSPGLGDTAMYLCATSDPTRVGTEAFFGQGTRLTVV.

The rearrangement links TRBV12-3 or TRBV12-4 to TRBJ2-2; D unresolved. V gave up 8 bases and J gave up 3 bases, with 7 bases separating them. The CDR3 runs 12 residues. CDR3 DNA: TGTGCCAGCCCAGGCTACACCGGGGAGCTGTTTTTT. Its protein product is CASPGYTGELFF.

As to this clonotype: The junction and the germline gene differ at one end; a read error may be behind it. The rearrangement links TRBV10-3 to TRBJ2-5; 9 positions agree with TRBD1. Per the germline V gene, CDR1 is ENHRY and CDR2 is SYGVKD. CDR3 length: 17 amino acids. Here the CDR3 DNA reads TGTGCCATCAGTGAGTCGGGGACAGGGCCGAACCAAGAGGCCCAGTACTTC. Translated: CAISESGTGPNQEAQYF.